The 25 T cell receptor beta chains in this list originate from one sample, sequenced in a study of neoadjuvant anti-PD-1 for oral cavity cancer. The time point here: after neoadjuvant nivolumab, at surgical resection. The repertoire was sequenced with immunoSEQ multiplex PCR; TCRdb's copy has only in-frame clones and lacks some. The sample has under 15,000 clones; 71% are singletons. Sample: PBMCs, taken after nivolumab (anti-PD-1) treatment. Receptors originate from a person aged 35-79 years with oral cavity squamous cell carcinoma.

The chain employs TRBV30 and TRBJ2-1; 8 bases map to TRBD2. In germline, CDR1 is GTSNPN, CDR2 SVGIG (reference sequence). The V gene end was trimmed by 3 bases and the J gene end by 4 bases; junction bases not matched to a gene: 8. CDR3 length equals 15 residues. The CDR3 nucleotides read TGTGCCTGGAGGAGTGCCAGCGGGGGATACAATGAGCAGTTCTTC. Protein product: CAWRSASGGYNEQFF.

This clone showed up just a few times. The chain joins TRBV5-1 to TRBJ1-1; D is unclear. V lost 0 bases and J lost 0, with 12 bases in between. CDR3 length equals 16 residues. Per the germline V gene, CDR1 is SGHRS and CDR2 is YFSETQ. CDR3 in DNA: TGCGCCAGCAGCTTGGGGGGTGGAGGAGTGAACACTGAAGCTTTCTTT. Its protein product is CASSLGGGGVNTEAFF.

The J gene is TRBJ2-5, the V gene TRBV30, with D possibly TRBD2 on 6 matching bases. Germline V lookup: CDR1 GTSNPN, CDR2 SVGIG (reference sequence). The CDR3 spans 16 residues. V was shortened by 2 bases and J by 2 bases, with 18 bases between the two germline ends. The CDR3 sequence is CAWSLLRLAQQETQYF. CDR3 bases: TGTGCCTGGAGTTTGCTGCGGCTAGCGCAACAAGAGACCCAGTACTTC.

The chain combines TRBV7-8 with TRBJ2-1; possibly TRBD2 for D (5 bases). Germline loops: CDR1 SGHVS, CDR2 FQNEAQ. Trimming removed 3 bases from V and 9 bases from J, with 18 bases in between. The CDR3 has 15 amino acids. The CDR3 sequence: CASSFGYRLGSEQFF. CDR3 sequence (DNA): TGTGCCAGCAGCTTTGGGTATCGGCTAGGGAGTGAGCAGTTCTTC.

CDR3 protein: CASKPLTDTQYF. As DNA, the CDR3 is TGTGCCAGCAAACCACTCACAGATACGCAGTATTTT. The rearrangement links TRBV7-9 to TRBJ2-3; D gene unclear. Per the germline V gene, CDR1 is SEHNR and CDR2 is FQNEAQ (reference sequence). The CDR3 extends over 12 amino acids. V dropped 7 bases and J dropped 2 bases, with 7 bases sitting between them.

The chain has TRBV4-1 and TRBJ2-1; TRBD1 matches at 8 bases. CDR3 length: 16 residues. Germline V gene data show CDR1 as MGHRA and CDR2 as YSYEKL. The junction had 4 bases not matched to a gene; V was cut back by 3 bases and J by 0 bases. CDR3 DNA sequence: TGCGCCAGCAGCCACAGGGGGCTCCTCTCCTACAATGAGCAGTTCTTC. Amino acids: CASSHRGLLSYNEQFF.

The chain employs TRBV28 and TRBJ2-7; 7 bases line up with TRBD1. Trimming cost V 3 bases and J 4 bases; bases outside gene matches: 6. CDR1 and CDR2 (germline): MDHEN, SYDVKM. The CDR3 consists of 14 residues. The CDR3 region has the DNA TGTGCCAGCAGTTTCTTAGGGGGCAGGTACGAGCAGTACTTC. Its translation is CASSFLGGRYEQYF.

This chain uses TRBV29-1 with TRBJ1-1, with D possibly matching TRBD1 (6 bases). Trimming cost V 6 bases and J 7 bases, with 15 bases left between them. Germline V gene sequence: CDR1 SQVTM, CDR2 ANQGSEA. This CDR3 region has 12 residues. The CDR3 sequence: CSVILTGFEAFF. The DNA for the CDR3 is TGCAGCGTCATTCTTACAGGGTTTGAAGCTTTCTTT.

The CDR3 DNA follows: TGCGCCAGCAGCCAGGGACAGCTTAATGAAAAACTGTTTTTT. Translating it yields CASSQGQLNEKLFF. The chain combines TRBV4-1 with TRBJ1-4; 7 bases agree with TRBD1. Unmatched junction bases numbered 2, after V lost 3 bases and J lost 4 bases. The CDR3 has 14 residues. CDR1 and CDR2 (germline): MGHRA, YSYEKL.

The rearrangement links TRBV6-1 to TRBJ2-1; no reliable D call. Germline values: CDR1 MNHNS, CDR2 SASEGT. The CDR3 contains 15 residues. The V end lost 6 bases, the J end lost 6 bases, and 18 bases lay between the germline ends. Here the CDR3 DNA reads TGTGCCAGCAGACCTGGTGAGGAATCTTTCAATGAGCAGTTCTTC. This gives the protein CASRPGEESFNEQFF.

The V and J genes are TRBV14 and TRBJ2-7; possibly TRBD1 or TRBD2 for D (5 bases each). V was pared by 7 bases and J by 2 bases, with 15 bases between. The CDR3 is 14 residues long. Per the germline V gene, CDR1 is SGHDN and CDR2 is FVKESK. CDR3 nucleotide sequence: TGTGCCAGCAAGTGCCGGGACGCAGCCTACGAGCAGTACTTC. Residues: CASKCRDAAYEQYF.

The V gene is TRBV9, the J gene TRBJ1-4, with D hard to call. The CDR3 is made up of 15 amino acids. V gave up 4 bases and J gave up 4 bases, with 14 bases separating them. Looked up from germline, CDR1 is SGDLS and CDR2 is YYNGEE. Here the CDR3 reads CASSPMGDLNEKLFF. The CDR3 region has the DNA TGTGCCAGCAGCCCCATGGGAGACCTTAATGAAAAACTGTTTTTT.

This clone was recorded only once. The rearrangement links TRBV7-2 to TRBJ1-5; D ambiguous. Trimming removed 2 bases from V and 0 bases from J, with 8 bases in between. The CDR3 covers 15 residues. Germline V gene sequence: CDR1 SGHTA, CDR2 FQGNSA. The CDR3 sequence is CASSLFGSSNQPQHF. In nucleotides, the CDR3 is TGTGCCAGCAGCTTATTCGGCAGTAGCAATCAGCCCCAGCATTTT. The whole variable domain, filled in from reference TRBV7-2 and TRBJ1-5, reads GAGVSQSPSNKVTEKGKDVELRCDPISGHTALYWYRQSLGQGLEFLIYFQGNSAPDKSGLPSDRFSAERTGGSVSTLTIQRTQQEDSAVYLCASSLFGSSNQPQHFGDGTRLSIL.

The V gene is TRBV5-6, the J gene TRBJ1-1; 7 bases match TRBD1. Germline values: CDR1 SGHDT, CDR2 YYEEEE. J was trimmed by 4 bases and V by 3 bases; bases with no gene match: 3. This CDR3 contains 13 residues. The CDR3 coding sequence is TGTGCCAGCAGCTGGACAGGCAGCACTGAAGCTTTCTTT. Translated: CASSWTGSTEAFF.

This clone was recorded a few times. The rearrangement uses TRBV5-6 and TRBJ2-5, with D possibly TRBD1 on 6 matching bases. CDR1 SGHDT and CDR2 YYEEEE come from the germline V gene. Trimming stripped 2 bases from V and 5 bases from J, with 10 bases between. The CDR3 consists of 13 residues. DNA for the CDR3: TGTGCCAGCAGCTTCCCAGGGGATGAGACCCAGTACTTC. Its translation: CASSFPGDETQYF.

The rearrangement links TRBV4-2 to TRBJ2-2; D is perhaps TRBD1 or TRBD2 (6 bases each). The CDR3 has 15 residues. Germline V gene data show CDR1 as LGHNA and CDR2 as YNFKEQ. V lost 1 base and J 5 bases, leaving 11 bases between the germline ends. The DNA of the CDR3 is TGTGCCAGCAGCCAAGGGATAGGGGGGACCGGGGAGCTGTTTTTT. It specifies CASSQGIGGTGELFF.

This chain uses TRBV7-9 with TRBJ1-2, with 7 bases identical to TRBD1. The V gene's germline CDR1 is SEHNR and CDR2 FQNEAQ (reference sequence). This CDR3 is built from 12 residues. With 6 bases clipped from V and 9 bases from J, the junction kept 7 bases outside the gene matches. The DNA for the CDR3 is TGTGCCAGCAGTTATGACAGGGTTCGCTACACCTTC. Protein: CASSYDRVRYTF. Supplemented by reference TRBV7-9 and TRBJ1-2, the full variable domain reads DTGVSQNPRHKITKRGQNVTFRCDPISEHNRLYWYRQTLGQGPEFLTYFQNEAQLEKSRLLSDRFSAERPKGSFSTLEIQRTEQGDSAMYLCASSYDRVRYTFGSGTRLTVV.

The J gene is TRBJ2-3, the V gene TRBV5-1; no reliable D call. The CDR3 length is 16 residues. Germline assignment: CDR1 SGHRS and CDR2 YFSETQ. V lost 3 bases and J 2 bases, leaving 16 bases between the germline ends. CDR3 bases: TGCGCCAGCAGCTACGATGGTACATGGGTCACAGATACGCAGTATTTT. This codes for CASSYDGTWVTDTQYF. The entire variable domain, with the rest obtained from reference TRBV5-1 and TRBJ2-3, is as follows: KAGVTQTPRYLIKTRGQQVTLSCSPISGHRSVSWYQQTPGQGLQFLFEYFSETQRNKGNFPGRFSGRQFSNSRSEMNVSTLELGDSALYLCASSYDGTWVTDTQYFGPGTRLTVL.

The genes are TRBV6-5 and TRBJ2-7; D might be TRBD2 (6 bases). Germline loops: CDR1 MNHEY, CDR2 SVGAGI. CDR3 length: 14 residues. Between the trimmed V and J ends, which lost 5 bases and 0 bases, there was a span of 11 bases. In DNA, the CDR3 is TGTGCCAGCAGTCCAAGGGACTTCTCCTACGAGCAGTACTTC. Amino acids: CASSPRDFSYEQYF.

There are a few counts of this clone. The chain is built from TRBV9 and TRBJ1-2; D is undetermined. Germline CDR1 is SGDLS and CDR2 is YYNGEE. The CDR3 totals 16 residues. The ends were cut back, 3 bases at V and 4 bases at J, with 19 bases in the middle. CDR3 in DNA: TGTGCCAGCAGCGAAGATTCGCCAGTTTCAACCTATGGCTACACCTTC. As protein: CASSEDSPVSTYGYTF.

The rearrangement links TRBV5-1 to TRBJ2-5, with 7 bases fitting TRBD1. This CDR3 comprises 16 residues. Germline CDR1 is SGHRS and CDR2 is YFSETQ. After removal of 0 bases from V and 4 bases from J, the junction contained 9 bases not matched to a gene. The CDR3 is CASSLVGTVGSETQYF. DNA for the CDR3: TGCGCCAGCAGCTTGGTCGGGACAGTAGGTTCAGAGACCCAGTACTTC.

The genes are TRBV19 and TRBJ1-1; TRBD1 matches at 7 bases. J lost 6 bases, V lost 6 bases, and 7 bases had no gene match. CDR1 is LNHDA, CDR2 SQIVND, per germline (reference sequence). There are 13 residues in the CDR3. The DNA for the CDR3 is TGTGCCAGTAGCCAGCAGGGGGTGGCTGAAGCTTTCTTT. Amino acids: CASSQQGVAEAFF.

This chain links TRBV6-5 with TRBJ2-7; 7 bases line up with TRBD2. Looked up from germline, CDR1 is MNHEY and CDR2 is SVGAGI. The CDR3 is made up of 15 amino acids. V gave up 0 bases and J gave up 6 bases; unmatched junction bases: 8. The CDR3 protein is CASSYSRLAHLEQYF. The CDR3 nucleotides are TGTGCCAGCAGTTACTCGAGACTAGCCCACCTCGAGCAGTACTTC.

The J gene is TRBJ1-1, the V gene TRBV7-9; TRBD1 might be the D (5 bases). The CDR3 sequence is 15 residues long. In germline, CDR1 is SEHNR, CDR2 FQNEAQ (reference sequence). The germline V and J ends were trimmed by 7 bases and 0 bases, with 15 bases remaining between them. CDR3 DNA sequence: TGTGCCAGCATCAAGGGACGGTTCTTGAACACTGAAGCTTTCTTT. This translates into CASIKGRFLNTEAFF. Full variable domain (remainder filled in from reference TRBV7-9 and TRBJ1-1): DTGVSQNPRHKITKRGQNVTFRCDPISEHNRLYWYRQTLGQGPEFLTYFQNEAQLEKSRLLSDRFSAERPKGSFSTLEIQRTEQGDSAMYLCASIKGRFLNTEAFFGQGTRLTVV.

This chain joins TRBV5-6 and TRBJ2-7; TRBD1 might be the D (5 bases). Germline V lookup: CDR1 SGHDT, CDR2 YYEEEE. V shed 0 bases and J shed 3 bases, with 7 bases lying between them. The CDR3 covers 13 residues. Here the CDR3 reads CASSLGGYYEQYF. The CDR3 bases are TGTGCCAGCAGCTTGGGGGGCTACTACGAGCAGTACTTC.